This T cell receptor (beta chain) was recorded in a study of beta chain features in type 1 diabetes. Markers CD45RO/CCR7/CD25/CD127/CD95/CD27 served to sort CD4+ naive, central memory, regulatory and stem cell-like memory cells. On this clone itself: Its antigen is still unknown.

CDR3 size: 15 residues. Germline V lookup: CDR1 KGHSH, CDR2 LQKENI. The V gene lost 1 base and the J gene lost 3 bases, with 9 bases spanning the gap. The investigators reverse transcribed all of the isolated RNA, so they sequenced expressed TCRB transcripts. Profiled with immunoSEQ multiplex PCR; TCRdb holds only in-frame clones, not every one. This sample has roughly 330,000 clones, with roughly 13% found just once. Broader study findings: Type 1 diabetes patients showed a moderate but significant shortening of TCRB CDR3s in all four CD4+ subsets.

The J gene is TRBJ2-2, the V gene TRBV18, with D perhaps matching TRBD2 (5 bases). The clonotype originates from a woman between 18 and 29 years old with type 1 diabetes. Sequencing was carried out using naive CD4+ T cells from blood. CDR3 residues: CASSPLEEDTGELFF. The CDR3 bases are TGTGCCAGCTCACCACTGGAGGAGGACACCGGGGAGCTGTTTTTT.